The 31 T cell receptor beta chains in this list originate from one sample, sequenced in a study of T cell responses to AZD1222 COVID-19 vaccine. The data were produced by immunoSEQ multiplex PCR, yet TCRdb's version contains in-frame clones alone and is incomplete. This table holds 97,000 or so clones, about 88% found once. This specimen was peripheral blood, taken on day 0 of AZD1222 vaccination. All receptors derive from an adult in good health.

V is TRBV28 and J is TRBJ2-7, with D uncertain. This CDR3 comprises 14 residues. CDR1 is MDHEN and CDR2 is SYDVKM in the germline V gene. Trimming removed 4 bases at V and 6 bases at J, with 16 bases between. CDR3 protein: CASSYPRVLGEQYF. The CDR3 DNA is TGTGCCAGCAGTTACCCAAGAGTGCTAGGCGAGCAGTACTTC.

This chain joins TRBV24-1 and TRBJ2-2; 13 nucleotides match TRBD2. With 2 bases clipped from V and 5 bases from J, the junction kept 7 bases outside the gene matches. CDR3 size: 18 residues. Germline V gene sequence: CDR1 KGHDR, CDR2 SFDVKD. This chain's CDR3 is CATSDSTKGLAGTGELFF. The CDR3, as DNA: TGTGCCACCAGTGATTCCACTAAGGGACTAGCGGGGACCGGGGAGCTGTTTTTT.

V is TRBV5-1 and J is TRBJ1-6, with a weak D call TRBD1 (5 bases). In germline, CDR1 is SGHRS, CDR2 YFSETQ. Trimming took 2 bases from V and 11 from J, leaving 26 bases between them. The CDR3 runs 18 residues. CDR3: CASSFGSGKGTVRTPLHF. The CDR3 nucleotides are TGCGCCAGCAGCTTTGGGTCCGGGAAGGGGACCGTTAGGACACCCCTCCACTTT.

The chain is built from TRBV2 and TRBJ1-2; D uncertain. CDR1 SNHLY and CDR2 FYNNEI come from the germline V gene. Trimming took 7 bases from V and 1 from J, leaving 7 bases between them. There are 12 residues in the CDR3. CDR3 coding DNA: TGTGCCAGCACTGAGGATAACTATGGCTACACCTTC. Its protein is CASTEDNYGYTF.

This chain connects TRBV5-1 to TRBJ1-2; TRBD1 matches at 7 bases. CDR1 is SGHRS and CDR2 is YFSETQ in the germline V gene. The trim removed 4 bases at V and 3 bases at J, leaving 6 bases unmatched. The CDR3 consists of 14 residues. This chain's CDR3 is CASSAGQAHYGYTF. The DNA for the CDR3 is TGCGCCAGCAGCGCCGGACAGGCTCACTATGGCTACACCTTC.

The V call is TRBV19, the J call TRBJ2-4, with TRBD1 matching over 9 bases. Germline CDR1 reads LNHDA; CDR2 reads SQIVND (reference sequence). Trimming at V came to 3 bases and at J to 6 bases, leaving 6 bases not matched to a gene. CDR3 size: 15 residues. The CDR3 spells CASSMAWGQGNIQYF. CDR3 in DNA: TGTGCCAGTAGTATGGCTTGGGGACAGGGAAACATTCAGTACTTC.

V and J are TRBV7-5 and TRBJ2-7; the D call of TRBD2 is as the table states it, not checked on the DNA. TRBV7-5 is marked as a pseudogene. The CDR3 has 16 residues. This CDR3 is CARSLDALAGAYEQYF. DNA for the CDR3: TGTGCCAGAAGCTTAGATGCCCTAGCGGGAGCCTACGAGCAGTACTTC.

The J gene is TRBJ2-5, the V gene TRBV6-6, with TRBD1 matching 12 bases. This CDR3 is 16 amino acids long. J lost 5 bases, V lost 7 bases, and 11 bases had no gene match. Looked up from germline, CDR1 is MNHNY and CDR2 is SVGAGI (reference sequence). CDR3 coding DNA: TGTGCCAGCACCCCTGGGGACAGGGGGCGGGTGGAGACCCAGTACTTC. It codes for CASTPGDRGRVETQYF.

V and J are TRBV6-4 and TRBJ2-1; 8 bases are a match to TRBD2. Trimming at V came to 9 bases and at J to 5 bases, leaving 9 bases not matched to a gene. Germline V CDR1 and CDR2: MRHNA, SNTAGT. The CDR3 totals 14 residues. This CDR3 reads CASAREGGNNEQFF. CDR3 in DNA: TGTGCCAGTGCCCGGGAGGGCGGCAACAATGAGCAGTTCTTC.

V gene TRBV18 combines with J gene TRBJ2-2; D perhaps matches TRBD1 (6 bases). The ends were cut back, 2 bases at V and 4 bases at J, with 23 bases in the middle. CDR1 KGHSH and CDR2 LQKENI come from the germline V gene. This CDR3 has 19 residues. The CDR3 sequence is CASSPTDGHPQGSTGELFF. For the CDR3, the DNA is TGTGCCAGCTCACCAACAGACGGACACCCACAGGGATCCACCGGGGAGCTGTTTTTT.

V usage is TRBV5-1 and J usage is TRBJ1-4; possibly TRBD1 for D (6 bases). Germline loops: CDR1 SGHRS, CDR2 YFSETQ. CDR3 length: 15 amino acids. V lost 4 bases and J 0 bases, leaving 10 bases between the germline ends. Here the CDR3 reads CASSPRTATNEKLFF. CDR3 in DNA: TGCGCCAGCAGCCCTAGGACAGCAACTAATGAAAAACTGTTTTTT.

This clone showed up just once. This chain joins TRBV27 and TRBJ2-1; maybe TRBD1 (5 bases). CDR3 length: 14 residues. V gave up 1 base and J gave up 6 bases, with 10 bases separating them. Germline CDR1 is MNHEY and CDR2 is SMNVEV (reference sequence). The CDR3: CASSLLGAANEQFF. CDR3 DNA sequence: TGTGCCAGCAGTTTATTAGGGGCGGCCAATGAGCAGTTCTTC.

The chain carries TRBV28 and TRBJ1-2, with a tentative D call TRBD1 (6 bases). CDR1 and CDR2 (germline): MDHEN, SYDVKM. Trimming removed 10 bases from V and 8 bases from J, with 23 bases in between. The CDR3 loop spans 14 amino acids. The CDR3 protein is CAILGAGALRGYTF. Written as DNA, the CDR3 is TGTGCCATCTTAGGGGCAGGGGCCTTAAGGGGCTACACCTTC.

CDR3 loop: CASSSGQFGAGALHF. CDR3 DNA: TGTGCCAGCAGTTCGGGACAGTTCGGCGCGGGGGCCCTCCACTTT. The chain carries TRBV2 and TRBJ1-6; 7 positions agree with TRBD1. This CDR3 is built from 15 residues. In germline, CDR1 is SNHLY, CDR2 FYNNEI. V was pared by 5 bases and J by 14 bases, with 15 bases of the junction left unmatched.

The rearrangement joins TRBV24-1 to TRBJ1-4, with 8 bases aligning to TRBD1. Trimming cost V 2 bases and J 7 bases; bases outside gene matches: 8. The V gene's germline CDR1 is KGHDR and CDR2 SFDVKD. CDR3 length equals 16 residues. The CDR3 sequence: CATSDSGQGRSEKLFF. The CDR3 coding sequence is TGTGCCACCAGTGATTCTGGACAGGGACGGAGTGAAAAACTGTTTTTT.

V is TRBV11-2 and J is TRBJ2-4, with TRBD2 identical over 9 bases. Germline CDR1 SGHAT, CDR2 FQNNGV. Losses at the gene ends were 0 bases for V and 6 bases for J; bases not matched to a gene: 3. The CDR3 loop spans 15 amino acids. CDR3 nucleotide sequence: TGTGCCAGCAGCTTAGAGGGACTAGCCCTAAACATTCAGTACTTC. It yields the protein CASSLEGLALNIQYF.

The V and J genes are TRBV28 and TRBJ1-4; D uncertain. Germline V CDR1 and CDR2: MDHEN, SYDVKM. V shed 5 bases and J shed 10 bases, with 11 bases lying between them. The CDR3 covers 12 residues. CDR3 amino acids: CASSPPRGKLFF. The CDR3 nucleotides are TGTGCCAGCAGTCCGCCCCGGGGAAAACTGTTTTTT.

The rearrangement links TRBV10-3 to TRBJ2-2, with D unclear. V was clipped by 2 bases and J by 6 bases, with 10 bases between them. The CDR3 is 14 amino acids. CDR1 and CDR2 (germline): ENHRY, SYGVKD. The CDR3 sequence: CAISEPGLAGELFF. The CDR3 DNA follows: TGTGCCATCAGTGAGCCGGGTCTCGCCGGGGAGCTGTTTTTT.

The chain is built from TRBV4-3 and TRBJ1-3; D gene ambiguous. CDR3 size: 13 residues. Germline-derived CDR1 and CDR2 are LGHNA and YSLEER. The ends were cut back, 0 bases at V and 4 bases at J, with 4 bases in the middle. The CDR3 DNA reads TGCGCCAGCAGCCAAGACAGGGGAAACACCATATATTTT. Amino acid sequence: CASSQDRGNTIYF.

This chain joins TRBV28 and TRBJ2-6; 7 bases are shared with TRBD2. Per germline, CDR1 MDHEN and CDR2 SYDVKM. The CDR3 runs to 16 residues. Trimming removed 3 bases from V and 0 bases from J; junction bases left unmatched: 2. CDR3 protein: CASSFRGGSGANVLTF. The CDR3 coding sequence is TGTGCCAGCAGTTTCCGCGGGGGCTCTGGGGCCAACGTCCTGACTTTC. The variable domain in full, completed from reference TRBV28 and TRBJ2-6, reads DVKVTQSSRYLVKRTGEKVFLECVQDMDHENMFWYRQDPGLGLRLIYFSYDVKMKEKGDIPEGYSVSREKKERFSLILESASTNQTSMYLCASSFRGGSGANVLTFGAGSRLTVL.

The chain joins TRBV2 to TRBJ2-3, with 9 bases matching TRBD2. The CDR3 consists of 16 residues. Germline loops: CDR1 SNHLY, CDR2 FYNNEI. Losses at the gene ends were 5 bases for V and 2 bases for J; bases not matched to a gene: 8. The CDR3 is CASSRPGLADTDTQYF. CDR3 nucleotide sequence: TGTGCCAGCAGTCGCCCGGGACTAGCCGACACAGATACGCAGTATTTT. The full variable domain, rest sourced from reference TRBV2 and TRBJ2-3, is EPEVTQTPSHQVTQMGQEVILRCVPISNHLYFYWYRQILGQKVEFLVSFYNNEISEKSEIFDDQFSVERPDGSNFTLKIRSTKLEDSAMYFCASSRPGLADTDTQYFGPGTRLTVL.

Notes on this clone: A read error may account for a junction end that differs from germline. The V call is TRBV4-1, the J call TRBJ1-3; D call uncertain. The CDR3 loop spans 14 amino acids. The germline V gene has CDR1 MGHRA and CDR2 YSYEKL. CDR3 bases: TGCGCCAGCATCCAAAAAGGGTATCGAAACACCATATATTTT. Translating it yields CASIQKGYRNTIYF.

CDR3 DNA: TGTGCCAGCAGTTTGCTACTAGCGGAGTCCTACAATGAGCAGTTCTTC. Its translation is CASSLLLAESYNEQFF. The chain carries TRBV7-9 and TRBJ2-1; 8 bases are shared with TRBD2. V dropped 6 bases and J dropped 1; count of bases not matched to a gene: 8. The germline CDR1 and CDR2 sequences are SEHNR and FQNEAQ (reference sequence). This CDR3 is 16 amino acids long.

This chain links TRBV10-3 with TRBJ2-5; D call uncertain. This CDR3 has 14 amino acids. Germline V gene data show CDR1 as ENHRY and CDR2 as SYGVKD. V was cut by 3 bases and J by 2 bases, with 10 bases left in between. CDR3 bases: TGTGCCATCAGTGATTGGACGCAACAAGAGACCCAGTACTTC. Its protein is CAISDWTQQETQYF.

This clone appeared a single time. In DNA, the CDR3 is TGTGCCATCAGGGACAGGGAGAACACTGAAGCTTTCTTT. It specifies CAIRDRENTEAFF. The chain joins TRBV10-3 to TRBJ1-1; 8 nucleotides line up with TRBD1. This CDR3 contains 13 residues. Germline CDR1 and CDR2: ENHRY and SYGVKD. Trimming removed 6 bases from V and 1 base from J; junction bases left unmatched: 1.

This clone was recorded only once. The V call is TRBV7-3, the J call TRBJ2-3; TRBD1 or TRBD2 may be the D gene (5 bases each). The CDR3 covers 15 residues. The V end was cut by 4 bases, the J end by 6 bases, with 17 bases between. CDR1 is SGHTA and CDR2 is FQGTGA in the germline V gene. The CDR3 DNA is TGTGCCAGCAGCTCACCCGGGACCCCGGGGGATACGCAGTATTTT. The encoded protein is CASSSPGTPGDTQYF.

The CDR3 reads CASSVAQASGFQETQYF. The CDR3 DNA sequence: TGTGCCAGCAGCGTAGCCCAGGCTAGCGGATTTCAAGAGACCCAGTACTTC. The rearrangement links TRBV9 to TRBJ2-5; 7 positions match TRBD2. Germline CDR1 SGDLS, CDR2 YYNGEE. J gave up 2 bases and V 0 bases, and 10 bases lay outside the gene matches. The length of the CDR3 is 17 residues. The complete variable domain, with remaining parts taken from reference TRBV9 and TRBJ2-5, reads DSGVTQTPKHLITATGQRVTLRCSPRSGDLSVYWYQQSLDQGLQFLIQYYNGEERAKGNILERFSAQQFPDLHSELNLSSLELGDSALYFCASSVAQASGFQETQYFGPGTRLLVL.

The CDR3 DNA reads as TGTGCCAGCAGTTTCCGGGGTCAGCCCCAGCATTTT. Translation: CASSFRGQPQHF. The chain recombines TRBV28 with TRBJ1-5; no definite D call. This CDR3 contains 12 residues. CDR1 is MDHEN and CDR2 is SYDVKM in the germline V gene. V lost 3 bases, J lost 6 bases, and 6 bases lay in between. Full variable domain (missing parts from reference TRBV28 and TRBJ1-5): DVKVTQSSRYLVKRTGEKVFLECVQDMDHENMFWYRQDPGLGLRLIYFSYDVKMKEKGDIPEGYSVSREKKERFSLILESASTNQTSMYLCASSFRGQPQHFGDGTRLSIL.

This clone appeared a single time. The rearrangement joins TRBV7-2 to TRBJ2-7; 9 bases are a match to TRBD2. Germline V gene sequence: CDR1 SGHTA, CDR2 FQGNSA. V lost 8 bases to trimming and J lost 8 bases; unmatched junction nucleotides: 7. CDR3 length: 12 residues. The CDR3 protein is CASASGITKQYF. In nucleotides, the CDR3 is TGTGCCAGCGCTAGCGGGATTACGAAGCAGTACTTC.

The V call is TRBV28, the J call TRBJ2-2, with D possibly TRBD1 on 5 matching bases. The CDR3 loop spans 16 amino acids. V was cut by 3 bases and J by 0 bases, with 11 bases left in between. Germline CDR1 reads MDHEN; CDR2 reads SYDVKM. The DNA of the CDR3 is TGTGCCAGCAGTTTTGGGGCGGCCCCGAACACCGGGGAGCTGTTTTTT. This sequence encodes CASSFGAAPNTGELFF.

This rearrangement joins TRBV6-2 or TRBV6-3 to TRBJ2-3; D is unresolved. Germline CDR1 and CDR2: MNHEY and SVGEGT. The V end was cut by 0 bases, the J end by 11 bases, with 9 bases between. The CDR3 is made up of 12 amino acids. The CDR3 coding sequence is TGTGCCAGCAGTTACTCGACGATACAGCAGTATTTT. Its protein is CASSYSTIQQYF.